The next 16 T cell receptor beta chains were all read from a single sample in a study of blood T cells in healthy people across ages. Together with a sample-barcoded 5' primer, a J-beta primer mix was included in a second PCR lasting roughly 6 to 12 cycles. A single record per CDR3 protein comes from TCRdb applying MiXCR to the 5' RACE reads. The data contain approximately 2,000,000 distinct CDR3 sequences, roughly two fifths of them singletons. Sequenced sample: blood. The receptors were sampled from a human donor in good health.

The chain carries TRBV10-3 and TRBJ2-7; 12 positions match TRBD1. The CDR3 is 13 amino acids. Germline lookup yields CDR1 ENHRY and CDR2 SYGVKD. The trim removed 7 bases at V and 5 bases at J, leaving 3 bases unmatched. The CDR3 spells CAITGTGGDEQYF. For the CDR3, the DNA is TGTGCCATCACCGGGACAGGGGGCGACGAGCAGTACTTC.

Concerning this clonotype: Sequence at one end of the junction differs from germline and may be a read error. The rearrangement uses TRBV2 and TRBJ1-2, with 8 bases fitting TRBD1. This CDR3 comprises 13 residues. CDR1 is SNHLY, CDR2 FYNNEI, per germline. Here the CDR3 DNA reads TGTGCCAACAGTGAGTGGACAGGGTATGGCTACACCTTC. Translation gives CANSEWTGYGYTF.

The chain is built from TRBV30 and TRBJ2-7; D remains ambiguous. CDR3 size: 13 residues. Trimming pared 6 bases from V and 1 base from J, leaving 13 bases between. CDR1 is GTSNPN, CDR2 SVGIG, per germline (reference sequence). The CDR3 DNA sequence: TGTGCCTGTTCAAGGAGTTTATCCTACGAGCAGTACTTC. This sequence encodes CACSRSLSYEQYF. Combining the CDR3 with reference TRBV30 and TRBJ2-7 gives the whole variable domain SQTIHQWPATLVQPVGSPLSLECTVEGTSNPNLYWYRQAAGRGLQLLFYSVGIGQISSEVPQNLSASRPQDRQFILSSKKLLLSDSGFYLCACSRSLSYEQYFGPGTRLTVT.

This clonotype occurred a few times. The CDR3 nucleotides are TGTGCCAGCAGTGAAAGGGACAGGTGGACCTACAATGAGCAGTTCTTC. Translated, it gives CASSERDRWTYNEQFF. The chain employs TRBV2 and TRBJ2-1; the match to TRBD1 covers 8 bases. The CDR3 loop spans 16 amino acids. Germline V gives CDR1 SNHLY, CDR2 FYNNEI. The V segment lost 2 bases and the J segment 2 bases; nucleotides outside the gene matches: 5.

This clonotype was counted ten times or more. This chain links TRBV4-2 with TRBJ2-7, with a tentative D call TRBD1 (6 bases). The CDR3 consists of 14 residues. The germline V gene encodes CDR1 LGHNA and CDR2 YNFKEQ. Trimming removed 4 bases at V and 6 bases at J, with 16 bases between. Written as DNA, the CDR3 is TGTGCCAGCAGCCCCCTTACAGGGAACGGCGAGCAGTACTTC. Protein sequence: CASSPLTGNGEQYF.

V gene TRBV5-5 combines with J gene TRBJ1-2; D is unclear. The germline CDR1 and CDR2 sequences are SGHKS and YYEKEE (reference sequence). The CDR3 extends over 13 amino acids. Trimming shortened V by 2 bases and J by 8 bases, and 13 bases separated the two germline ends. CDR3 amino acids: CASSFETASGYTF. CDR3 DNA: TGTGCCAGCAGCTTTGAGACGGCAAGCGGCTACACCTTC.

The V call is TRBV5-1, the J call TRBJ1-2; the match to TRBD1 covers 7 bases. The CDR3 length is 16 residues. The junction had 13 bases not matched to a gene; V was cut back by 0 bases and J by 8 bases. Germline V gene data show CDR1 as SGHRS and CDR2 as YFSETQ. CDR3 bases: TGCGCCAGCAGCTTGGGACAGGGAGCTCGTATAGGGGGCTACACCTTC. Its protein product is CASSLGQGARIGGYTF.

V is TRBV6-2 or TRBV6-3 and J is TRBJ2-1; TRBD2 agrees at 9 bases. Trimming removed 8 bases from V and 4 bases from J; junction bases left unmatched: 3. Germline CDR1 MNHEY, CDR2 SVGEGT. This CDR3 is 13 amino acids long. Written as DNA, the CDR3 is TGTGCCAGCGCGGGGGGGCTTTACAATGAGCAGTTCTTC. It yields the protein CASAGGLYNEQFF.

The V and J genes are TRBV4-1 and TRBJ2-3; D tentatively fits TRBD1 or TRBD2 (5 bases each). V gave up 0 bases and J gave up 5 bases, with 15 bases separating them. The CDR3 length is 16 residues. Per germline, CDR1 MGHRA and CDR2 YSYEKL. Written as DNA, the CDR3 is TGCGCCAGCAGCCAAGAGGGGCAGGCACGGGGAGATACGCAGTATTTT. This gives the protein CASSQEGQARGDTQYF.

The DNA for the CDR3 is TGCAGTGCTAGTACCTTACAGGGCTTAGCCAAAAACATTCAGTACTTC. Translating it yields CSASTLQGLAKNIQYF. V usage is TRBV20-1 and J usage is TRBJ2-4; perhaps TRBD1 as D (6 bases). The CDR3 sequence is 16 residues long. V lost 3 bases to trimming and J lost 0 bases, with 15 bases between them. Looked up from germline, CDR1 is DFQATT and CDR2 is SNEGSKA (reference sequence).

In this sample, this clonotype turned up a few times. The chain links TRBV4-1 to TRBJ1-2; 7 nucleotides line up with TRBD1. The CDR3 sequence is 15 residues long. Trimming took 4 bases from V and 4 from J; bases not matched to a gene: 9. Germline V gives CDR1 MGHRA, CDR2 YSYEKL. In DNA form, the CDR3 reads TGCGCCAGCAGCCGCACCGGGACAGCTCGCTATGGCTACACCTTC. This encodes CASSRTGTARYGYTF.

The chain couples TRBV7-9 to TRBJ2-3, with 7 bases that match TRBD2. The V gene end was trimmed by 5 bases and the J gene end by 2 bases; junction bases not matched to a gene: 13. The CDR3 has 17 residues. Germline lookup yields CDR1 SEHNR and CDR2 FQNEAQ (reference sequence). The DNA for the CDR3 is TGTGCCAGCAGCCCACGGGCGGCTAGCGGAATCACAGATACGCAGTATTTT. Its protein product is CASSPRAASGITDTQYF.

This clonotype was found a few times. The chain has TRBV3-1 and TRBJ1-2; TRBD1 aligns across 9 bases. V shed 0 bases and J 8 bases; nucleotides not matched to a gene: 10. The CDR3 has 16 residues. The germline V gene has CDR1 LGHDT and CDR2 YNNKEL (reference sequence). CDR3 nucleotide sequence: TGTGCCAGCAGCCAAGAATACACACAGGGGGCTAGAGGCTACACCTTC. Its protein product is CASSQEYTQGARGYTF.

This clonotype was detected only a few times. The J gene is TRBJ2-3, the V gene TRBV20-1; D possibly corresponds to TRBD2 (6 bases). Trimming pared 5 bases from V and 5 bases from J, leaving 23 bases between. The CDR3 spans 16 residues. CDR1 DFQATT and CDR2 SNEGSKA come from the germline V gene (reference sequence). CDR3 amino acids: CSAGGKWDFRGDTQYF. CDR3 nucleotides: TGCAGTGCTGGAGGGAAGTGGGACTTCCGTGGAGATACGCAGTATTTT.

The CDR3 reads CASSPAPDRTGTYQETQYF. CDR3 DNA sequence: TGTGCCAGCAGCCCGGCCCCGGACAGGACAGGAACGTACCAAGAGACCCAGTACTTC. The V and J genes are TRBV7-9 and TRBJ2-5, with 7 bases identical to TRBD1. V trimming: 5 bases; J trimming: 0 bases; junction bases outside the gene matches: 18. Germline V CDR1 and CDR2: SEHNR, FQNEAQ (reference sequence). This CDR3 has 19 amino acids.

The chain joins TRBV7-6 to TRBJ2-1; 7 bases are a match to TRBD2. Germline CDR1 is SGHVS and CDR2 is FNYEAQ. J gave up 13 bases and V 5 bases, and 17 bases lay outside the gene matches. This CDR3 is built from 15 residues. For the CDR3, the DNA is TGTGCCAGCAGCGACGGGGGGTCCGGGCGGGAGACCCAGTTCTTC. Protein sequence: CASSDGGSGRETQFF.